This T cell receptor (beta chain) was identified during a study of shared clonotypes between healthy human individuals. Here immunoSEQ multiplex PCR was the method, and the copy in TCRdb shows in-frame clones only, minus some. The sample holds 2,500,000 or so clones; around 90% are singletons and the top ten take 0.13% to 0.15%. Trimming removed 7 bases from V and 6 bases from J; junction bases left unmatched: 17. The CDR3 length is 16 residues. From germline, CDR1 is SEHNR and CDR2 FQNEAQ (reference sequence). Sample: naive CD4+ T cells sorted from blood. The subset denotes: CD45RA+ positively selected. This TCR was recovered from a man aged 18 to 35 in good health. The V call is TRBV7-9, the J call TRBJ1-2, with 7 bases that match TRBD1. DNA for the CDR3: TGTGCCAGCAAACTAGCGGGAAGGGGGCCGGGCGATGGCTACACCTTC. This encodes CASKLAGRGPGDGYTF.